This passage covers 25 T cell receptor beta chains from one sample sequenced in a study of T-cell reconstitution after alpha-beta-depleted transplantation in children (dated by TCRdb to between 2015 and 2016). Library preparation employed PCR. Sequencing used an Illumina HiSeq 2500. To normalize quantification of the TCRbeta repertoire, the TCR libraries were built with molecular barcoding that relied on unique molecular identifiers. TCRdb ran its own pipeline on the public reads, namely fastp trimming at Q25 and MiXCR clone calling, and kept in-frame beta chains. Rows merge per CDR3 protein into single entries with the most common DNA and genes. Within this sample are 300,000 to 350,000 distinct CDR3 sequences, with around 15% of them counted one time only. The ten largest make up just over 40% of the sample. The treatment or condition label, as the study defines it: allogeneic hematopoietic cell transplantation with graft depleted of TCRalphabeta T cells and CD19 B cells.

The sequenced sample was PBMCs, mostly from graft donor cells, obtained 360 days after TCRalphabeta/CD19-depleted stem cell transplant. These TCRs come from a male patient between 2 and 10 years old who had a stem cell transplant for acute lymphoblastic leukemia, so the T cells may come from the graft donor.

Only a few counts were recorded for this clonotype. The V call is TRBV6-2 or TRBV6-3, the J call TRBJ2-3; TRBD2 is a possible D gene (6 bases). With 6 bases removed from V and 4 bases from J, the gap between germline ends came to 11 bases. The CDR3 contains 13 residues. From germline, CDR1 is MNHEY and CDR2 SVGEGT. The CDR3 is CASSGRGADTQYF. In nucleotides, the CDR3 is TGTGCCAGCAGCGGGCGGGGAGCAGATACGCAGTATTTT.

This clonotype was detected many times. This chain uses TRBV10-3 with TRBJ2-7; 8 bases fit TRBD2. The CDR3 is made up of 14 amino acids. V lost 8 bases, J lost 3 bases, and 9 bases stayed unmatched. The germline V gene encodes CDR1 ENHRY and CDR2 SYGVKD. CDR3 region: CAIQSSGTNYEQYF. The CDR3 DNA sequence: TGTGCCATCCAGAGTAGCGGGACTAACTACGAGCAGTACTTC.

The table lists this clonotype with a few counts. The rearrangement uses TRBV18 and TRBJ2-6, with 11 bases fitting TRBD1. The germline gives CDR1 KGHSH, CDR2 LQKENI. CDR3 size: 17 residues. Trimming took 3 bases from V and 3 from J; bases not matched to a gene: 4. CDR3 nucleotides: TGTGCCAGCTCACCCGGGACAGGGGGACTTGGGGCCAACGTCCTGACTTTC. It encodes CASSPGTGGLGANVLTF.

The chain recombines TRBV10-3 with TRBJ2-1; the D is unclear. Trimming shortened V by 5 bases and J by 0 bases, and 14 bases separated the two germline ends. The CDR3 covers 16 residues. Looked up from germline, CDR1 is ENHRY and CDR2 is SYGVKD. This CDR3 reads CAISPSLGRSYNEQFF. For the CDR3, the DNA is TGTGCCATCAGTCCTTCTCTAGGCCGCTCCTACAATGAGCAGTTCTTC.

The V gene is TRBV10-3, the J gene TRBJ2-1; TRBD1 is a possible D gene (6 bases). Per germline, CDR1 ENHRY and CDR2 SYGVKD. Deletions cut 4 bases from V and 4 bases from J, with 11 bases between. The CDR3 covers 14 residues. The CDR3 spells CAISAAGEYNEQFF. The DNA for the CDR3 is TGTGCCATCAGTGCAGCAGGGGAATACAATGAGCAGTTCTTC.

This clonotype turned up a few times. This sequence joins TRBV7-9 and TRBJ2-7; D is possibly TRBD1 (5 bases). CDR1 is SEHNR, CDR2 FQNEAQ, per germline (reference sequence). The germline V and J ends were trimmed by 5 bases and 9 bases, with 14 bases remaining between them. The CDR3 has 12 residues. As DNA, the CDR3 is TGTGCCAGCAGCGAACCCCTAGGGGTGCAGTACTTC. This codes for CASSEPLGVQYF. The full variable domain, in which reference TRBV7-9 and TRBJ2-7 provide the parts outside the CDR3, is DTGVSQNPRHKITKRGQNVTFRCDPISEHNRLYWYRQTLGQGPEFLTYFQNEAQLEKSRLLSDRFSAERPKGSFSTLEIQRTEQGDSAMYLCASSEPLGVQYFGPGTRLTVT.

There are a few counts of this clonotype. V is TRBV10-3 and J is TRBJ1-1; D not certain. V was cut by 3 bases and J by 5 bases, with 7 bases left in between. CDR1 and CDR2 from the germline V gene are ENHRY and SYGVKD. There are 12 residues in the CDR3. Written as DNA, the CDR3 is TGTGCCATCAGTGACAGTCAGACTGAAGCTTTCTTT. Its translation is CAISDSQTEAFF.

This clonotype was detected only a few times. The chain recombines TRBV27 with TRBJ2-2, with D possibly TRBD2 on 6 matching bases. This CDR3 spans 18 amino acids. Germline values: CDR1 MNHEY, CDR2 SMNVEV (reference sequence). Trimming took 3 bases from V and 0 from J, leaving 17 bases between them. This CDR3 is CASSLSVAEYANTGELFF. The CDR3 DNA reads TGTGCCAGCAGTTTGTCGGTAGCGGAGTACGCGAACACCGGGGAGCTGTTTTTT.

V and J are TRBV5-8 and TRBJ2-1; D is perhaps TRBD1 (6 bases). The CDR3 totals 15 residues. Germline V gene data show CDR1 as SGHTS and CDR2 as YDEGEE. Trimming stripped 6 bases from V and 0 bases from J, with 13 bases between. CDR3 protein: CASISRGGSYNEQFF. The DNA for the CDR3 is TGTGCCAGCATCAGCAGGGGTGGCTCCTACAATGAGCAGTTCTTC.

This clonotype was counted only a few times. The chain uses TRBV20-1 and TRBJ2-1; 9 positions match TRBD2. Germline-derived CDR1 and CDR2 are DFQATT and SNEGSKA (reference sequence). This CDR3 contains 12 residues. DNA of the CDR3: TGCAGCAGCGGGAGGTCATCCAATGAGCAGTTCTTC. Its translation is CSSGRSSNEQFF.

This clonotype was found many times. This sequence joins TRBV28 and TRBJ2-3; TRBD1 is a possible D gene (6 bases). CDR3 length: 13 residues. V lost 6 bases, J lost 5 bases, and 12 bases lay in between. Germline V gene sequence: CDR1 MDHEN, CDR2 SYDVKM. In DNA form, the CDR3 reads TGTGCCAGCAGCCCCCGGACAGAAGATACGCAGTATTTT. It specifies CASSPRTEDTQYF.

This clonotype was seen a handful of times. The CDR3: CASSKDRENEQFF. CDR3 nucleotides: TGTGCCAGCAGCAAGGACAGGGAGAATGAGCAGTTCTTC. The V and J genes are TRBV7-3 and TRBJ2-1; TRBD1 agrees at 8 bases. The germline CDR1 and CDR2 sequences are SGHTA and FQGTGA. Trimming cost V 5 bases and J 7 bases; bases outside gene matches: 4. The length of the CDR3 is 13 residues.

This clonotype has at least ten counts. The chain employs TRBV2 and TRBJ2-1, with 8 bases identical to TRBD2. Germline lookup yields CDR1 SNHLY and CDR2 FYNNEI. The CDR3 length is 14 residues. Trimming took 4 bases from V and 5 from J; bases not matched to a gene: 4. CDR3 coding DNA: TGTGCCAGCAGTGGAGGACTAGCCAACAATGAGCAGTTCTTC. It encodes CASSGGLANNEQFF.

This clonotype was picked up many times. This chain uses TRBV4-2 with TRBJ2-2, with TRBD1 matching 7 bases. The CDR3 has 16 amino acids. Germline assignment: CDR1 LGHNA and CDR2 YNFKEQ. Germline trimming cut 2 bases from V and 0 bases from J; bases unmatched to any gene: 3. CDR3 residues: CASSQSGGANTGELFF. The DNA for the CDR3 is TGTGCCAGCAGCCAATCAGGGGGAGCGAACACCGGGGAGCTGTTTTTT.

In this sample, this clonotype turned up a few times. CDR3 amino acids: CASAWGGLSSYNEQFF. CDR3 nucleotides: TGTGCCAGTGCATGGGGGGGTCTGAGCTCCTACAATGAGCAGTTCTTC. The chain links TRBV14 to TRBJ2-1; 7 positions match TRBD2. Trimming removed 9 bases from V and 0 bases from J; junction bases left unmatched: 11. The CDR3 has 16 amino acids. The germline V gene has CDR1 SGHDN and CDR2 FVKESK.

This clonotype showed up just a few times. V and J are TRBV12-3 or TRBV12-4 and TRBJ1-1; D unresolved. Trimming pared 7 bases from V and 0 bases from J, leaving 12 bases between. CDR3 size: 14 residues. The CDR3: CASNIRRLNTEAFF. CDR3 coding DNA: TGTGCCAGCAACATTAGACGACTGAACACTGAAGCTTTCTTT.

The gene calls are TRBV4-2 and TRBJ2-1; the D gene is possibly TRBD2 (5 bases). Germline CDR1 and CDR2: LGHNA and YNFKEQ. Trimming removed 0 bases from V and 2 bases from J, with 14 bases in between. CDR3 length: 17 residues. CDR3 nucleotides: TGTGCCAGCAGCCAAGATCGCGGGCAGGCCCCCTACAATGAGCAGTTCTTC. Translating it yields CASSQDRGQAPYNEQFF.

In its sample, this clonotype was seen many times. This chain's CDR3 is CASSLTVVDSGANVLTF. The CDR3 DNA reads as TGTGCCAGCAGTTTAACGGTGGTGGACTCTGGGGCCAACGTCCTGACTTTC. V and J are TRBV12-3 or TRBV12-4 and TRBJ2-6; D gene uncertain. This CDR3 comprises 17 residues. The ends were cut back, 2 bases at V and 0 bases at J, with 11 bases in the middle.

This clonotype was recorded at least ten times. The rearrangement links TRBV12-3 or TRBV12-4 to TRBJ1-5; 7 positions match TRBD1. The CDR3 extends over 15 amino acids. The V segment lost 6 bases and the J segment 3 bases; nucleotides outside the gene matches: 8. The CDR3 is CASSHRQGLNQPQHF. CDR3 nucleotides: TGTGCCAGCAGCCATAGACAGGGCCTCAATCAGCCCCAGCATTTT.

The chain couples TRBV5-5 to TRBJ2-3; 9 nucleotides agree with TRBD2. Germline V gene data show CDR1 as SGHKS and CDR2 as YYEKEE (reference sequence). The CDR3 runs to 18 residues. V shed 3 bases and J 0 bases; nucleotides not matched to a gene: 11. CDR3 DNA: TGTGCCAGCAGCTGGCCCACCCGTACTAGCGGGAGCACAGATACGCAGTATTTT. It specifies CASSWPTRTSGSTDTQYF.

This clonotype has only a few counts. The junction and the germline gene differ at one end; a read error may be behind it. The rearrangement joins TRBV7-7 to TRBJ2-1; D call uncertain. Germline CDR1 and CDR2: SSHAT and FNYEAQ (reference sequence). The CDR3 length is 16 residues. The CDR3 DNA reads as TGTGCTAGCAGCTTAGGCACCCAAGTTGGGCTCGATGAGCAGTTCTTC. It yields the protein CASSLGTQVGLDEQFF.

This clonotype occurred many times. This sequence joins TRBV20-1 and TRBJ2-1; 7 bases are a match to TRBD1. The J segment lost 10 bases and the V segment lost 4 bases, leaving 13 bases of the junction unmatched. This CDR3 is 14 amino acids long. Looked up from germline, CDR1 is DFQATT and CDR2 is SNEGSKA (reference sequence). The CDR3 region is CSANTGAFRVEQFF. Written as DNA, the CDR3 is TGCAGTGCTAACACAGGGGCCTTTAGGGTGGAGCAGTTCTTC.

The chain links TRBV6-5 to TRBJ2-7, with D unresolved. The germline V and J ends were trimmed by 0 bases and 2 bases, with 8 bases remaining between them. This CDR3 has 14 amino acids. CDR1 and CDR2 (germline): MNHEY, SVGAGI. CDR3 amino acids: CASSYSSRPYEQYF. The CDR3 DNA sequence: TGTGCCAGCAGTTACTCGTCCCGGCCCTACGAGCAGTACTTC.

In this sample, this clonotype turned up many times. The chain couples TRBV12-3 or TRBV12-4 to TRBJ2-7; the match to TRBD1 covers 7 bases. The J segment lost 6 bases and the V segment lost 6 bases, leaving 17 bases of the junction unmatched. This CDR3 has 16 amino acids. In DNA, the CDR3 is TGTGCCAGCAGCCCACCAGAGGGGGACAGCTCGGTCGAGCAGTACTTC. Translated: CASSPPEGDSSVEQYF.

In its sample, this clonotype was seen many times. V is TRBV12-3 or TRBV12-4 and J is TRBJ2-7; weak D call: TRBD1 (6 bases). This CDR3 region has 15 residues. The germline V and J ends were trimmed by 4 bases and 6 bases, with 19 bases remaining between them. The CDR3 region is CASSSGYTGITEQYF. The CDR3 DNA reads TGTGCCAGCAGTTCTGGGTATACAGGGATAACCGAGCAGTACTTC.